The source of this TCR beta chain is a study of T cells in Graves' hyperthyroidism and ophthalmopathy. Amplification of TCR beta CDR3 regions was performed using RNA transcripts as template. In the first-round RT-PCR of the TCR CDR3, the HTBI primer set was used. TCRdb ran MiXCR on the multiplex PCR reads and lists one entry per CDR3 protein. The sample includes 600,000 to 850,000 distinct CDR3 sequences, about 17% seen only once; the top ten take around 17%. This clonotype was detected ten times or more. The CDR3 loop spans 11 amino acids. V was trimmed by 5 bases and J by 2 bases, leaving 7 bases between them. CDR1 is GTSNPN, CDR2 SVGIG, per germline (reference sequence).

The sequenced sample consisted of blood. This sequence joins TRBV30 and TRBJ2-7; D perhaps matches TRBD1 (5 bases). The receptor comes from a woman between 45 and 65 years old with Graves' hyperthyroidism that later progressed to Graves' ophthalmopathy. As DNA, the CDR3 is TGTGCCTGGGACAGAGCCTACGAGCAGTACTTC. Protein product: CAWDRAYEQYF.